Listed here are 16 T cell receptor beta chains from one sample, sequenced in a study of OX40 agonist ivuxolimab in advanced cancers. The table came from immunoSEQ multiplex PCR; TCRdb's copy has only in-frame clones and leaves some out. The sample lists around 61,000 clones; over 80% were seen once. Specimen: CD4+ or CD8+ T cells sorted from blood, collected in a trial of the OX40 agonist ivuxolimab. These receptors all come from an adult with an advanced solid tumor such as melanoma, head and neck, liver or kidney cancer.

This rearrangement joins TRBV30 to TRBJ2-2; D is perhaps TRBD1 or TRBD2 (5 bases each). This CDR3 is built from 14 residues. Germline V lookup: CDR1 GTSNPN, CDR2 SVGIG (reference sequence). With 0 bases removed from V and 9 bases from J, the gap between germline ends came to 14 bases. CDR3 region: CAWSVGTLSRELFF. In nucleotides, the CDR3 is TGTGCCTGGAGTGTGGGGACCCTCAGCCGGGAGCTGTTTTTT.

V is TRBV30 and J is TRBJ1-3; D remains unclear. Trimming pared 8 bases from V and 6 bases from J, leaving 20 bases between. Germline V gene data show CDR1 as GTSNPN and CDR2 as SVGIG (reference sequence). The CDR3 spans 14 residues. The CDR3 protein is CARQYGFNTNTIYF. In nucleotides, the CDR3 is TGTGCCCGTCAATACGGGTTTAACACAAACACCATATATTTT.

This sequence joins TRBV6-4 and TRBJ2-6, with D unresolved. Germline-derived CDR1 and CDR2 are MRHNA and SNTAGT. CDR3 length: 14 amino acids. Trimming removed 0 bases at V and 2 bases at J, with 2 bases between. CDR3 in amino acids: CASSDSAGANVLTF. CDR3 sequence (DNA): TGTGCCAGCAGTGACTCCGCTGGGGCCAACGTCCTGACTTTC.

The chain uses TRBV1 and TRBJ2-5; no check of the table's D call, TRBD2, against the DNA was made. TRBV1 is a recognized pseudogene. CDR3 size: 14 residues. The CDR3: CTSSQVLAGETQYF. In nucleotides, the CDR3 is TGCACCAGCAGCCAAGTACTAGCTGGGGAGACCCAGTACTTC.

CDR3 in amino acids: CASRAQQGVLLYGYTF. The CDR3, as DNA: TGTGCCAGCAGGGCACAACAGGGCGTATTGCTCTATGGCTACACCTTC. J is TRBJ1-2 and V is TRBV28, with a tentative D call TRBD1 (6 bases). Germline V gene data show CDR1 as MDHEN and CDR2 as SYDVKM. CDR3 length equals 16 residues. V was shortened by 6 bases and J by 4 bases, with 21 bases between the two germline ends.

The chain combines TRBV4-2 with TRBJ2-1; D ambiguous. Germline CDR1 is LGHNA and CDR2 is YNFKEQ. Trimming removed 0 bases from V and 0 bases from J, with 6 bases in between. The CDR3 covers 15 residues. The CDR3 sequence is CASSQEASSYNEQFF. The CDR3 nucleotides read TGTGCCAGCAGCCAAGAGGCGAGCTCCTACAATGAGCAGTTCTTC.

The rearrangement links TRBV11-3 to TRBJ1-1; D is ambiguous. With 1 base removed from V and 4 bases from J, the gap between germline ends came to 25 bases. There are 19 residues in the CDR3. Per germline, CDR1 SGHNT and CDR2 YENEEA. CDR3 in amino acids: CASSLVTFILREGGTEAFF. CDR3 coding DNA: TGTGCCAGCAGCTTAGTCACTTTTATTCTCCGGGAAGGAGGCACTGAAGCTTTCTTT.

The V and J genes are TRBV6-5 and TRBJ2-7; the D gene is possibly TRBD1 (6 bases). The length of the CDR3 is 13 residues. The V gene lost 5 bases and the J gene lost 3 bases, with 11 bases spanning the gap. CDR1 is MNHEY and CDR2 is SVGAGI in the germline V gene. As DNA, the CDR3 is TGTGCCAGCAGTACGGGACAACTCTACGAGCAGTACTTC. The encoded protein is CASSTGQLYEQYF.

This chain joins TRBV28 and TRBJ1-2, with D possibly matching TRBD1 (5 bases). Germline V gives CDR1 MDHEN, CDR2 SYDVKM. V was trimmed by 8 bases and J by 2 bases, leaving 18 bases between them. This CDR3 is built from 15 residues. The CDR3 nucleotides read TGTGCCAGCTTAGCTGGGGGGAAGGGGAACTATGGCTACACCTTC. Protein: CASLAGGKGNYGYTF.

V usage is TRBV13 and J usage is TRBJ1-3; D not certain. The CDR3 runs to 14 residues. With 2 bases removed from V and 0 bases from J, the gap between germline ends came to 5 bases. Looked up from germline, CDR1 is PRHDT and CDR2 is FYEKMQ (reference sequence). The CDR3 region is CASSLWLSGNTIYF. CDR3 DNA: TGTGCCAGCAGCTTATGGCTCTCTGGAAACACCATATATTTT.

The V gene is TRBV28, the J gene TRBJ2-3; D remains ambiguous. Germline CDR1 is MDHEN and CDR2 is SYDVKM. Between the trimmed V and J ends, which lost 5 bases and 8 bases, there was a span of 17 bases. This CDR3 is built from 14 residues. CDR3 nucleotide sequence: TGTGCCAGCAGTCCCGGCTCATCTCCTCCTACGCAGTATTTT. This codes for CASSPGSSPPTQYF.

V gene TRBV14 combines with J gene TRBJ1-4; tentatively, D is TRBD1 (6 bases). V dropped 0 bases and J dropped 10 bases, with 18 bases sitting between them. The CDR3 contains 16 residues. Germline assignment: CDR1 SGHDN and CDR2 FVKESK. CDR3 nucleotide sequence: TGTGCCAGCAGCCAAGATTGGGCAGGGGTCGATCGAAAACTGTTTTTT. Its translation is CASSQDWAGVDRKLFF.

The gene calls are TRBV2 and TRBJ1-5; the match to TRBD1 covers 8 bases. The germline gives CDR1 SNHLY, CDR2 FYNNEI. The length of the CDR3 is 15 residues. J gave up 10 bases and V 4 bases, and 12 bases lay outside the gene matches. The CDR3 DNA follows: TGTGCCAGCAGTGCGACAGGGGCTTTCCTTGGTCCCCAGCATTTT. Its translation: CASSATGAFLGPQHF.

The chain is built from TRBV2 and TRBJ2-7; no clear D. V lost 4 bases to trimming and J lost 1 base, with 2 bases between them. The CDR3 runs to 11 residues. Germline V gene lookup returns CDR1 SNHLY and CDR2 FYNNEI. The CDR3 reads CASSVSYEQYV. CDR3 coding DNA: TGTGCCAGCAGTGTGTCCTACGAGCAGTACGTC.

This sequence joins TRBV6-5 and TRBJ2-3; D is perhaps TRBD1 or TRBD2 (6 bases each). The germline V gene has CDR1 MNHEY and CDR2 SVGAGI. Trimming cost V 5 bases and J 7 bases, with 10 bases left between them. CDR3 length: 12 amino acids. In nucleotides, the CDR3 is TGTGCCAGCAGTGGAGGGGGAAATACGCAGTATTTT. This sequence encodes CASSGGGNTQYF.

The chain couples TRBV29-1 to TRBJ1-1, with D perhaps TRBD1 (6 bases). The CDR3 is 12 residues long. V was shortened by 7 bases and J by 11 bases, with 20 bases between the two germline ends. The germline V gene has CDR1 SQVTM and CDR2 ANQGSEA. The CDR3 DNA is TGCAGCGGGCGGGGGGCGAAGGGTATTGCTTTCTTT. It yields the protein CSGRGAKGIAFF.